Described below is a single T cell receptor beta chain sequence and its context. In the authors' methods: Reference gene primers were amplified, and this amplification served to estimate nucleated cell counts. The assay was immunoSEQ multiplex PCR, and TCRdb's table has in-frame clones only and misses some. D and trimming come from the DNA, and the V and J calls and clone size come from that table. The sample includes approximately 240,000 clones, around nine tenths of them seen just once. This entry is derived from a study of blood T cell repertoires in COVID-19. Study-level background: Sites in the United States, Italy and Spain provided acute and convalescent COVID-19 samples. The analysed material was cDNA or gDNA that came from T cells, B-cell-depleted T cells, or PBMCs.

Unmatched junction bases numbered 6, after V lost 0 bases and J lost 2 bases. The germline CDR1 and CDR2 sequences are SGDLS and YYNGEE. This CDR3 is built from 17 residues. The sequenced sample consisted of peripheral blood. This receptor was identified in a woman aged 40 to 50 who had recovered from COVID-19. The chain combines TRBV9 with TRBJ2-2, with 8 bases lining up with TRBD2. The CDR3 reads CASSVVRREVNTGELFF. The CDR3, as DNA: TGTGCCAGCAGCGTAGTGCGGCGGGAGGTAAACACCGGGGAGCTGTTTTTT.